Listed below are T cell receptor beta chains from one sample, sequenced in a study of T cells in Graves' hyperthyroidism and ophthalmopathy. TCRdb reanalysed the multiplex PCR reads using MiXCR and keeps one entry per CDR3 protein. Of about 500,000 distinct CDR3 sequences detected, 46% appear once; the ten largest clones hold 44%. The sample comprised peripheral blood or thyroid tissue (not recorded which). The origin of the receptors is an adult woman with Graves' disease, either hyperthyroidism or ophthalmopathy (not recorded which). Each CDR3 is given with its conserved first and last residue. The D gene is left open where the match is weak. Size is omitted from some rows. Given values are once, few, many or a class for expanded clones.

abundance: many
d_gene: NA
v_gene: TRBV7-9
j_gene: TRBJ2-7
CDR3aa: CASSSADGPYEQYF

abundance: many
d_gene: NA
v_gene: TRBV20-1
j_gene: TRBJ1-2
CDR3aa: CSAVYRDTYGYTF

abundance: NA
d_gene: TRBD1
v_gene: TRBV6-5
j_gene: TRBJ2-7
CDR3aa: CASSYSGTARDEQYF

abundance: once
d_gene: TRBD1
v_gene: TRBV12-3/TRBV12-4
j_gene: TRBJ1-5
CDR3aa: CASTEDRGQPQHF

abundance: NA
d_gene: TRBD2
v_gene: TRBV5-1
j_gene: TRBJ2-5
CDR3aa: CASSFDRGTSGPQVQYF

abundance: NA
d_gene: NA
v_gene: TRBV20-1
j_gene: TRBJ1-1
CDR3aa: CSAGESYTEAFF

abundance: few
d_gene: NA
v_gene: TRBV12-3/TRBV12-4
j_gene: TRBJ1-2
CDR3aa: CASSFLNYGYTF

abundance: many
d_gene: NA
v_gene: TRBV20-1
j_gene: TRBJ1-1
CDR3aa: CSARVAGEAEAFF

abundance: many
d_gene: TRBD1
v_gene: TRBV29-1
j_gene: TRBJ1-2
CDR3aa: CSVVPRTGLSGTF

abundance: many
d_gene: NA
v_gene: TRBV2
j_gene: TRBJ1-5
CDR3aa: CASRYSNQPQHF

abundance: NA
d_gene: NA
v_gene: TRBV11-2
j_gene: TRBJ1-4
CDR3aa: CASSPAPRDNEKLFF

abundance: many
d_gene: TRBD1
v_gene: TRBV3-1
j_gene: TRBJ1-1
CDR3aa: CASSPLTGLNTEAFF

abundance: NA
d_gene: NA
v_gene: TRBV20-1
j_gene: TRBJ2-5
CDR3aa: CSARRGMGERETQYF